The clone carrying this T cell receptor beta chain has only one observation. Its specificity is unknown. Trimming removed 5 bases from V and 1 base from J; junction bases left unmatched: 3. The CDR3 covers 15 residues. Germline loops: CDR1 SGHTA, CDR2 FQGTGA. This record comes from a study of shared clonotypes between healthy human individuals. Study conclusions and caveats: The diversity represented, both genetic and in exposure history, was limited by few donors.

Terminally differentiated effector memory CD45RA+ cells were excluded by CCR7 positive selection of CD45RO-negative cells. The donors, healthy adults who were HIV-negative, had experienced no recent acute infections or vaccinations. The deep-level immunoSEQ assay was used. Sequencing used immunoSEQ multiplex PCR; TCRdb keeps in-frame clones, though not all of them. This sample has around 2,000,000 clones; less than 95% occur once, and the top ten carry 1.2%. Material: naive CD8+ T cells sorted from blood. The origin of this receptor is a man aged 18 to 29 in good health. The chain employs TRBV7-3 and TRBJ2-5; TRBD2 agrees at 11 bases. CDR3 bases: TGTGCCAGCAGCCCCGGGACTAGCGGCCAAGAGACCCAGTACTTC. This sequence encodes CASSPGTSGQETQYF.